This T cell receptor (beta chain) was profiled in a study of identical twins. The table lists this clonotype with a few counts. The V and J ends lost 5 bases and 5 bases, in that order; junction bases with no gene match: 6. In germline, CDR1 is DFQATT, CDR2 SNEGSKA (reference sequence). The CDR3 extends over 13 amino acids. MiXCR, applied by TCRdb to the 5' RACE reads, yields one record per CDR3 protein. There are about 570,000 distinct CDR3 sequences in the sample; 9.6% occur only once, and 2.5% to 3.5% lies in the top ten. This sample was also put to use in a study of yellow fever vaccine responses in identical twins.

The chain combines TRBV20-1 with TRBJ2-1; 7 bases align to TRBD2. Sequenced sample: PBMCs. The TCR was taken from a woman under 30 in good health. The CDR3 loop is CSAWGGSHNEQFF. The CDR3 DNA is TGCAGTGCTTGGGGGGGATCTCACAATGAGCAGTTCTTC.